The present entry profiles one T cell receptor beta chain with its context. The antigen remains unidentified. The data are from a study of cytomegalovirus exposure and HLA in healthy donors. As for the study in general: An early release of data contained 75 million to 100 million unique TCRs, which came from HLA-typed donors. Findings and caveats of the study: CMV serostatus was the only immune exposure information that was available. A missense DCLRE1C variant was associated with V- and J-gene trimming of TCR beta chains in a later analysis, and an independent cohort replicated the association. Later, TCR association rates were found to vary by HLA locus, highest for DRB1 and lowest for HLA-C.

V lost 2 bases to trimming and J lost 5 bases; unmatched junction nucleotides: 16. CDR3 size: 19 residues. CDR1 is SGHDT, CDR2 YYEEEE, per germline. Use of 60 Vbeta and 13 Jbeta primers characterized the PCR. Assay used: immunoSEQ multiplex PCR; TCRdb lists only in-frame clones, some missing. The sample records about 160,000 clones, 65% to 85% being singletons. The TCR originated in a young woman in good health and CMV-seronegative. The gene calls are TRBV5-6 and TRBJ2-2, with TRBD2 matching 9 bases. The sample comprised PBMCs. Here the CDR3 DNA reads TGTGCCAGCAGCTTTGGGCCGGTCAAGCGGGAGGAACAGACCGGGGAGCTGTTTTTT. It yields the protein CASSFGPVKREEQTGELFF.